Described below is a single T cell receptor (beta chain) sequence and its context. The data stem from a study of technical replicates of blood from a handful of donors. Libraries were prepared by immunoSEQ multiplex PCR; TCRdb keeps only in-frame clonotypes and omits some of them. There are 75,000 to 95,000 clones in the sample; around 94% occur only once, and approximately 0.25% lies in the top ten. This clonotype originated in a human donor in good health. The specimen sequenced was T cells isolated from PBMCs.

The DNA for the CDR3 is TGTGCCAGCAGCCCGTACAGTAACTATGGCTACACCTTC. Translated, it gives CASSPYSNYGYTF. J is TRBJ1-2 and V is TRBV11-2; D is ambiguous. Germline CDR1 reads SGHAT; CDR2 reads FQNNGV. The CDR3 has 13 amino acids. V was trimmed by 5 bases and J by 1 base, leaving 8 bases between them.